This record looks at one TCR beta chain sequence and its context. The antigen is not known. Expressed TCRB transcripts were sequenced because the entire RNA isolate underwent reverse transcription. Generated by immunoSEQ multiplex PCR, the TCRdb table keeps only in-frame clones and is missing some. The sample shows around 500,000 clones, 10% to 12% of them seen only once. The data are from a study of beta chain features in type 1 diabetes. Germline V gene sequence: CDR1 SGHRS, CDR2 YFSETQ. The length of the CDR3 is 17 residues. The V gene lost 1 base and the J gene lost 4 bases, with 19 bases spanning the gap. Broader study findings: TCRB CDR3 length was moderately but significantly reduced in all four CD4+ subsets of Type 1 diabetes patients.

Sequencing was carried out using naive CD4+ T cells from blood. The receptor comes from a woman aged 18 to 35 in good health. The rearrangement joins TRBV5-1 to TRBJ2-3; the D is unclear. Written as DNA, the CDR3 is TGCGCCAGCAGCTTGTATGCTAGTAAGGCCCTATCAGATACGCAGTATTTT. Its translation: CASSLYASKALSDTQYF. The variable domain in full, completed from reference TRBV5-1 and TRBJ2-3, reads KAGVTQTPRYLIKTRGQQVTLSCSPISGHRSVSWYQQTPGQGLQFLFEYFSETQRNKGNFPGRFSGRQFSNSRSEMNVSTLELGDSALYLCASSLYASKALSDTQYFGPGTRLTVL.